This T cell receptor beta chain was found in a study of T cell repertoires in cytomegalovirus infection. Overall study context: Through public TCR beta signatures, both CMV infection and matching HLA type were indicated.

With respect to this clonotype: What it binds is not known.

Study-level findings and limits: Public TCR beta family frequency separated CMV-and-HLA carriers, including in an independent cohort. Predominance within the ex vivo response was attributable to HLA-C-restricted CMV-specific TCR beta clonotypes.

The CDR3 loop spans 15 amino acids. Between the trimmed V and J ends, which lost 1 base and 0 bases, there was a span of 7 bases. Germline V gene lookup returns CDR1 MGHRA and CDR2 YSYEKL. Via MiXCR, TCRdb re-called the reads, giving one row per CDR3 protein. The table has about 830,000 distinct CDR3 sequences, approximately 32% seen once. Sample: cultured CD8+ T cells from PBMCs, taken from culture after CMV antigen stimulation. This TCR was recovered from a human donor in good health (CMV status not recorded). Some clones in this sample may be carry-over from other donors' samples. The chain recombines TRBV4-1 with TRBJ1-5; D remains unclear. CDR3 in amino acids: CASSQVFGSNQPQHF. For the CDR3, the DNA is TGCGCCAGCAGCCAAGTATTTGGTAGCAATCAGCCCCAGCATTTT.